At least ten counts were recorded for the clone carrying this TCR beta chain. The source of the sample is a study of HIV-infected children after antiretroviral therapy interruption. Treatment specified: PENTA 11 planned treatment interruption arm or continuous ART arm. Sorting from thawed PBMCs isolated naive CD4+ CD45RA+ CD45RO- T cells. The V end was cut by 2 bases, the J end by 4 bases, with 26 bases between. The CDR3 consists of 19 residues. Per the germline V gene, CDR1 is LNHDA and CDR2 is SQIVND (reference sequence). The TCR library was built from RNA with a 3' RACE protocol and unique molecular identifiers. TCRdb processed the 3' RACE reads anew with MiXCR; each CDR3 protein has one entry. The sample holds 15,000 to 16,000 distinct CDR3 sequences, roughly 3.4% seen once.

The material was CD45RA+ CD4+ T cells from PBMCs, obtained from a donor given antiretroviral therapy, either interrupted or continuous. Noted subset: naive CD4+ CD45RA+ CD45RO- T cells. The TCR originated in a child aged 2 to 17 with HIV. The genes are TRBV19 and TRBJ1-1; D uncertain. The CDR3 sequence: CASSIRRSQDGRMGTEAFF. CDR3 sequence (DNA): TGTGCCAGTAGTATAAGGAGGAGTCAGGACGGCCGGATGGGCACTGAAGCTTTCTTT.